Presented here are 30 T cell receptor beta chains from one specimen sequenced in a study of cytomegalovirus exposure and HLA in healthy donors. PCR employed 60 Vbeta and 13 Jbeta primers. TCRdb's copy holds only in-frame clones and misses some; the assay was immunoSEQ multiplex PCR. This sample yields some 210,000 clones, of which 77% are seen a single time; approximately 2% belongs to the top ten. Sequenced input: PBMCs. The receptors stem from a woman aged 25 to 39 in good health and CMV-seropositive.

The gene calls are TRBV10-3 and TRBJ2-3; 8 bases agree with TRBD2. J was trimmed by 4 bases and V by 7 bases; bases with no gene match: 4. The V gene's germline CDR1 is ENHRY and CDR2 SYGVKD. The CDR3 consists of 13 residues. The CDR3 protein is CAIKASGPDTQYF. CDR3 nucleotides: TGTGCCATCAAGGCTAGCGGGCCAGATACGCAGTATTTT.

This sequence joins TRBV27 and TRBJ2-5; the match to TRBD1 covers 9 bases. Looked up from germline, CDR1 is MNHEY and CDR2 is SMNVEV (reference sequence). Trimming at V came to 5 bases and at J to 3 bases, leaving 7 bases not matched to a gene. This CDR3 is 15 amino acids long. The CDR3 nucleotides read TGTGCCAGCAGTCGGCCGGGACAGGGAGAAGAGACCCAGTACTTC. It yields the protein CASSRPGQGEETQYF.

V gene TRBV2 combines with J gene TRBJ1-4; 9 bases fit TRBD1. The CDR3 is made up of 13 amino acids. Germline trimming cut 4 bases from V and 8 bases from J; bases unmatched to any gene: 2. Germline lookup yields CDR1 SNHLY and CDR2 FYNNEI. The DNA of the CDR3 is TGTGCCAGCAGTGGAGGGACAGGGGAAAAACTGTTTTTT. It codes for CASSGGTGEKLFF.

The chain joins TRBV6-5 to TRBJ1-6, with 7 bases identical to TRBD1. Losses at the gene ends were 4 bases for V and 6 bases for J; bases not matched to a gene: 6. The length of the CDR3 is 15 residues. Germline CDR1 is MNHEY and CDR2 is SVGAGI. The CDR3 nucleotides read TGTGCCAGCAGTTCCACGGGGACAGCTAATTCACCCCTCCACTTT. It is translated as CASSSTGTANSPLHF.

This chain connects TRBV6-1 to TRBJ2-5, with 8 bases that match TRBD2. J was trimmed by 5 bases and V by 3 bases; bases with no gene match: 8. The CDR3 is 15 residues long. Germline V gene sequence: CDR1 MNHNS, CDR2 SASEGT. CDR3 residues: CASSDNGAGGETQYF. As DNA, the CDR3 is TGTGCCAGCAGTGATAATGGGGCGGGGGGCGAGACCCAGTACTTC.

The chain employs TRBV14 and TRBJ2-7; 9 bases line up with TRBD1. Germline CDR1 reads SGHDN; CDR2 reads FVKESK. Trimming took 1 base from V and 4 from J; bases not matched to a gene: 5. The CDR3 spans 15 residues. The CDR3 nucleotides are TGTGCCAGCAGCCAAGGGGGACAGGGAAGGTACGAGCAGTACTTC. Its translation: CASSQGGQGRYEQYF.

V is TRBV5-1 and J is TRBJ1-1; 9 nucleotides match TRBD1. CDR1 is SGHRS and CDR2 is YFSETQ in the germline V gene. After removal of 2 bases from V and 0 bases from J, the junction contained 2 bases not matched to a gene. This CDR3 has 15 residues. CDR3 nucleotide sequence: TGCGCCAGCAGCTTACAGGGGGCCCTGAACACTGAAGCTTTCTTT. Residues: CASSLQGALNTEAFF.

V is TRBV5-1 and J is TRBJ1-1, with D unresolved. Per the germline V gene, CDR1 is SGHRS and CDR2 is YFSETQ. This CDR3 comprises 15 residues. Trimming stripped 3 bases from V and 1 base from J, with 13 bases between. The CDR3: CASSWSPLRNTEAFF. CDR3 nucleotides: TGCGCCAGCAGCTGGTCCCCCTTGAGGAACACTGAAGCTTTCTTT.

The chain has TRBV27 and TRBJ2-1; 10 nucleotides agree with TRBD2. Germline CDR1 is MNHEY and CDR2 is SMNVEV (reference sequence). The CDR3 loop spans 16 amino acids. J lost 9 bases, V lost 0 bases, and 8 bases had no gene match. This CDR3 reads CASSLSRAGGPGEQFF. The CDR3 DNA reads TGTGCCAGCAGTTTATCTCGAGCGGGAGGGCCTGGTGAGCAGTTCTTC.

This chain connects TRBV6-1 to TRBJ1-5, with D possibly TRBD1 on 6 matching bases. Germline values: CDR1 MNHNS, CDR2 SASEGT. Trimming took off 8 bases at V and 0 bases at J, with 8 bases between the two ends. This CDR3 has 13 amino acids. CDR3 sequence: CASRTVSNQPQHF. The CDR3 DNA reads TGTGCCAGCCGGACAGTTAGCAATCAGCCCCAGCATTTT.

The chain is built from TRBV29-1 and TRBJ1-2; TRBD1 agrees at 9 bases. Germline CDR1 and CDR2: SQVTM and ANQGSEA. The CDR3 is 15 amino acids. V was clipped by 4 bases and J by 8 bases; unmatched bases: 14. For the CDR3, the DNA is TGCAGCGTTGGCTCGGATGGACAGGGGTTCTGCGGCTACACCTTC. It codes for CSVGSDGQGFCGYTF.

The chain uses TRBV5-4 and TRBJ2-7; 12 bases are shared with TRBD1. In germline, CDR1 is SGHNT, CDR2 YYREEE (reference sequence). The CDR3 runs 16 residues. Trimming cost V 5 bases and J 6 bases; bases outside gene matches: 12. The CDR3 nucleotides read TGTGCCAGCAGTCGTCACCCGGGACAGGGGGCGGGCGAGCAGTACTTC. Translation gives CASSRHPGQGAGEQYF.

This clone has only one observation. The J gene is TRBJ2-6, the V gene TRBV28; maybe TRBD2 (5 bases). V lost 3 bases and J lost 2, with 8 bases in between. The CDR3 covers 15 residues. Germline CDR1 reads MDHEN; CDR2 reads SYDVKM. Written as DNA, the CDR3 is TGTGCCAGCAGTTTCTGGCGGGCTGGGGCCAACGTCCTGACTTTC. Its protein is CASSFWRAGANVLTF.

V usage is TRBV5-1 and J usage is TRBJ2-3; D perhaps matches TRBD2 (5 bases). V was clipped by 0 bases and J by 7 bases, with 15 bases between them. The CDR3 sequence is 15 residues long. The V gene's germline CDR1 is SGHRS and CDR2 YFSETQ. The CDR3 sequence is CASSLDGIPDHTQYF. For the CDR3, the DNA is TGCGCCAGCAGCTTGGACGGGATTCCGGACCATACGCAGTATTTT.

This clone showed up just a few times. The V call is TRBV7-8, the J call TRBJ1-1; no reliable D call. V lost 1 base, J lost 0 bases, and 24 bases lay in between. The CDR3 has 20 amino acids. Germline CDR1 reads SGHVS; CDR2 reads FQNEAQ. CDR3 region: CASSLGTVYSKYLMNTEAFF. The DNA of the CDR3 is TGTGCCAGCAGCTTAGGTACAGTTTACTCCAAATACTTAATGAACACTGAAGCTTTCTTT. Full variable domain (rest looked up from reference TRBV7-8 and TRBJ1-1): GAGVSQSPRYKVAKRGQDVALRCDPISGHVSLFWYQQALGQGPEFLTYFQNEAQLDKSGLPSDRFFAERPEGSVSTLKIQRTQQEDSAVYLCASSLGTVYSKYLMNTEAFFGQGTRLTVV.

The CDR3 here is CASSYQLAGGYEQYF. For the CDR3, the DNA is TGTGCCAGCAGCTACCAACTAGCGGGGGGATACGAGCAGTACTTC. The chain couples TRBV7-2 to TRBJ2-7; 12 nucleotides agree with TRBD2. This CDR3 has 15 residues. V dropped 4 bases and J dropped 4; count of bases not matched to a gene: 5. CDR1 is SGHTA and CDR2 is FQGNSA in the germline V gene.

This clone showed up just once. The chain carries TRBV28 and TRBJ1-3, with D possibly TRBD1 on 5 matching bases. This CDR3 has 14 amino acids. CDR1 is MDHEN and CDR2 is SYDVKM in the germline V gene. Deletions cut 7 bases from V and 0 bases from J, with 10 bases between. The CDR3 nucleotides are TGTGCCAGCACCCCCGGACACTCTGGAAACACCATATATTTT. Translating gives CASTPGHSGNTIYF.

The gene calls are TRBV7-2 and TRBJ2-1; D ambiguous. Trimming pared 8 bases from V and 0 bases from J, leaving 11 bases between. The CDR3 has 14 residues. CDR1 is SGHTA and CDR2 is FQGNSA in the germline V gene. Here the CDR3 DNA reads TGTGCCAGCGTCAAAGAGAGCTCCTACAATGAGCAGTTCTTC. It encodes CASVKESSYNEQFF.

The chain joins TRBV18 to TRBJ2-7, with D maybe TRBD1 (6 bases). V lost 4 bases to trimming and J lost 5 bases, with 15 bases between them. The CDR3 is made up of 14 amino acids. Germline lookup yields CDR1 KGHSH and CDR2 LQKENI. DNA for the CDR3: TGTGCCAGCTCACTTAACAGGGCTTCCGACGAGCAGTACTTC. Its translation: CASSLNRASDEQYF. Looking up the rest from reference TRBV18 and TRBJ2-7 gives the full variable domain: NAGVMQNPRHLVRRRGQEARLRCSPMKGHSHVYWYRQLPEEGLKFMVYLQKENIIDESGMPKERFSAEFPKEGPSILRIQQVVRGDSAAYFCASSLNRASDEQYFGPGTRLTVT.

The rearrangement links TRBV6-6 to TRBJ2-7; TRBD2 matches 7 bases. Trimming took 6 bases from V and 4 from J; bases not matched to a gene: 3. CDR1 MNHNY and CDR2 SVGAGI come from the germline V gene (reference sequence). CDR3 length: 12 amino acids. The CDR3 region has the DNA TGTGCCAGCAGCCCCGGGGGGTACGAGCAGTACTTC. It specifies CASSPGGYEQYF.

This sequence joins TRBV9 and TRBJ1-2, with unresolved D. CDR1 is SGDLS, CDR2 YYNGEE, per germline. Trimming stripped 5 bases from V and 3 bases from J, with 20 bases between. This CDR3 comprises 16 residues. In nucleotides, the CDR3 is TGTGCCAGCAGTGCCGCCCGGACTGCCGATGACTATGGCTACACCTTC. Residues: CASSAARTADDYGYTF.

The CDR3 DNA reads TGTGCCAGCAGCCCCCAGGGTGGCCTCAGCTATGGCTACACCTTC. It specifies CASSPQGGLSYGYTF. The V call is TRBV9, the J call TRBJ1-2; D is possibly TRBD1 (5 bases). V lost 4 bases and J lost 4, with 17 bases in between. In germline, CDR1 is SGDLS, CDR2 YYNGEE. The CDR3 runs to 15 residues.

CDR3 sequence (DNA): TGTGCCAGCAGCTTCCCGGGACAGGGGAGAACTGAAGCTTTCTTT. Its protein product is CASSFPGQGRTEAFF. The chain links TRBV5-6 to TRBJ1-1; 10 bases map to TRBD1. From germline, CDR1 is SGHDT and CDR2 YYEEEE. The V gene end was trimmed by 2 bases and the J gene end by 5 bases; junction bases not matched to a gene: 6. The CDR3 spans 15 residues.

The chain joins TRBV19 to TRBJ2-7, with 7 bases identical to TRBD1. Germline V CDR1 and CDR2: LNHDA, SQIVND (reference sequence). V lost 4 bases, J lost 3 bases, and 6 bases stayed unmatched. The CDR3 is made up of 14 amino acids. The CDR3 sequence is CASSRGQRLYEQYF. As DNA, the CDR3 is TGTGCCAGTAGTAGGGGACAGAGACTCTACGAGCAGTACTTC.

In DNA form, the CDR3 reads TGTGCCAGCAGTGTCGGGTACGAGCAGTACTTC. The encoded protein is CASSVGYEQYF. The chain is built from TRBV2 and TRBJ2-7; D remains unclear. The germline gives CDR1 SNHLY, CDR2 FYNNEI. The CDR3 is made up of 11 amino acids. The V and J ends lost 4 bases and 4 bases respectively, with 5 bases between them.

V and J are TRBV28 and TRBJ1-2, with D hard to call. CDR3 length: 15 residues. Germline CDR1 MDHEN, CDR2 SYDVKM. Trimming left V 3 bases short and J 8 bases short, with 19 bases between. The CDR3 DNA is TGTGCCAGCAGTTTCTCACACACATTATCACTAGGCTACACCTTC. Its translation: CASSFSHTLSLGYTF.

V usage is TRBV2 and J usage is TRBJ1-6, with D perhaps TRBD1 (5 bases). Looked up from germline, CDR1 is SNHLY and CDR2 is FYNNEI. V lost 1 base to trimming and J lost 11 bases, with 15 bases between them. CDR3 size: 15 residues. CDR3 DNA sequence: TGTGCCAGCAGTGAAGTTACGGGGGTAAAAGCACCCCTCCACTTT. This encodes CASSEVTGVKAPLHF.

This rearrangement joins TRBV27 to TRBJ1-4; 10 bases align to TRBD1. CDR3 length: 16 amino acids. The V and J ends lost 4 bases and 1 base, in that order; junction bases with no gene match: 3. Germline CDR1 reads MNHEY; CDR2 reads SMNVEV (reference sequence). CDR3 sequence reads: CASSSGQGVTNEKLFF. In nucleotides, the CDR3 is TGTGCCAGCAGTTCTGGACAGGGGGTAACTAATGAAAAACTGTTTTTT.

The chain joins TRBV30 to TRBJ1-6; a weak D match, TRBD1 (6 bases). V lost 1 base and J lost 9, with 13 bases in between. Germline CDR1 GTSNPN, CDR2 SVGIG (reference sequence). CDR3 length equals 14 residues. The CDR3, as DNA: TGTGCCTGGAGTGCTCGGCAGGGGCGTTCACCCCTCCACTTT. Amino acid sequence: CAWSARQGRSPLHF.

This clone was seen more than once but under ten times. The rearrangement uses TRBV19 and TRBJ1-1; D not certain. Trimming removed 6 bases at V and 1 base at J, with 12 bases between. The CDR3 consists of 14 residues. CDR1 is LNHDA and CDR2 is SQIVND in the germline V gene (reference sequence). CDR3 DNA: TGTGCCAGTAGCCTAGCCGCCAGGAACACTGAAGCTTTCTTT. It codes for CASSLAARNTEAFF.